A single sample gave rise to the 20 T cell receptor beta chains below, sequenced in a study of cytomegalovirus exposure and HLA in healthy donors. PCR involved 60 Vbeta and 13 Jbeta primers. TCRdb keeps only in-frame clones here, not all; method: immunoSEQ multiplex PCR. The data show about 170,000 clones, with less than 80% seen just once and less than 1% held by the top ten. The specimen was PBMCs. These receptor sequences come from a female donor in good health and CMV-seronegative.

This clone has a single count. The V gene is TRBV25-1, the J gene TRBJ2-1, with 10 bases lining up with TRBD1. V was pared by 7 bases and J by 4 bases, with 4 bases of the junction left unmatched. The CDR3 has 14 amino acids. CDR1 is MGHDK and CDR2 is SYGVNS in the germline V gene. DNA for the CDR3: TGTGCCAGCACGACAGGGGGCACTTACAATGAGCAGTTCTTC. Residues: CASTTGGTYNEQFF.

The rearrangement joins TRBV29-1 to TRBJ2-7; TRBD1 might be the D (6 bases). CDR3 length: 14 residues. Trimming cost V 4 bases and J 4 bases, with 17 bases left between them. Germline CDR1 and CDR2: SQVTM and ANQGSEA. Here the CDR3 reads CSVVTPTGRYEQYF. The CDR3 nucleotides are TGCAGCGTTGTTACCCCGACAGGTCGATACGAGCAGTACTTC.

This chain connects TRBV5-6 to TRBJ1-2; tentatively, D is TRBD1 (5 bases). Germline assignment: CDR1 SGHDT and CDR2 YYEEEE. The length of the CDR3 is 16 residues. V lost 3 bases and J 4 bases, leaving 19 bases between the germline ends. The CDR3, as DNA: TGTGCCAGCAGCTCGCCGGGCGGGGGGGTTGCCTATGGCTACACCTTC. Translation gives CASSSPGGGVAYGYTF.

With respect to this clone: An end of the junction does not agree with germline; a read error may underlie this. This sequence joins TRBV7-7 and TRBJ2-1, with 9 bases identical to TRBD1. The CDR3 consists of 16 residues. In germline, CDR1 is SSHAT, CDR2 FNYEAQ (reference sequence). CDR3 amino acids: CASSLGGTGKTNEQFF. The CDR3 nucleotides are TGTGCTAGCAGCTTAGGAGGGACAGGGAAGACCAATGAGCAGTTCTTC.

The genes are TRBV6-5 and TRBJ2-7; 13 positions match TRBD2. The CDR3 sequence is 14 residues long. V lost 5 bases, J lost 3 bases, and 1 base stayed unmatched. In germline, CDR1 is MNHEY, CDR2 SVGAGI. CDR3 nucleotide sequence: TGTGCCAGCAGTCGGACTAGCGGGAGCTACGAGCAGTACTTC. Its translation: CASSRTSGSYEQYF.

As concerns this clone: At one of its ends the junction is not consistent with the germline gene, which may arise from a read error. The CDR3 loop reads CASSVEGQGARDF. The CDR3 DNA is TGTGCCAGCAGCGTAGAAGGACAGGGGGCGCGAGACTTC. This sequence joins TRBV9 and TRBJ2-5; 11 bases match TRBD1. Germline lookup yields CDR1 SGDLS and CDR2 YYNGEE. CDR3 length equals 13 residues.

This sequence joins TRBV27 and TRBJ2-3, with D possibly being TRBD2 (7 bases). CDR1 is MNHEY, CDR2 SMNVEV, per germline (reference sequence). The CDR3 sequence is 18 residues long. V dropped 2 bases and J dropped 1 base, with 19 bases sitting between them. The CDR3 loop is CASSLHGRRGAGTDTQYF. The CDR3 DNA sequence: TGTGCCAGCAGTTTACACGGGAGGAGGGGGGCTGGCACAGATACGCAGTATTTT.

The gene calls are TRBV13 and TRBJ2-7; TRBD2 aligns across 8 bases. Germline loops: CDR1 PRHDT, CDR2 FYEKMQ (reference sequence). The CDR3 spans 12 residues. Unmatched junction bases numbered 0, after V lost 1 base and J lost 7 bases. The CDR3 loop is CASSLAGGEQYF. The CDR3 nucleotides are TGTGCCAGCAGCTTAGCGGGGGGGGAGCAGTACTTC.

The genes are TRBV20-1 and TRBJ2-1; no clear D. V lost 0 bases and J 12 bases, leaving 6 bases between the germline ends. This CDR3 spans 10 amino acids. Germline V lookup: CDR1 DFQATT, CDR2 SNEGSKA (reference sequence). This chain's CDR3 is CSARDNRQFF. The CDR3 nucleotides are TGCAGTGCTAGAGATAATCGGCAGTTCTTC.

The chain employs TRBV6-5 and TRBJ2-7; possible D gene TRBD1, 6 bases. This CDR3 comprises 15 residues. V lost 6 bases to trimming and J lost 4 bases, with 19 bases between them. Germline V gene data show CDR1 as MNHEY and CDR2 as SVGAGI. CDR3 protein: CASRPTDRTPYEQYF. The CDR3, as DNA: TGTGCCAGCAGGCCAACCGACAGGACACCTTACGAGCAGTACTTC.

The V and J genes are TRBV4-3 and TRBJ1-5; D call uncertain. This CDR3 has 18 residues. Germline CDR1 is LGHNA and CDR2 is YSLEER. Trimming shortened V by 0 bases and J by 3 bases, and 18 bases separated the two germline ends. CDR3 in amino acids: CASSQDGYRTEPNQPQHF. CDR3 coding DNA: TGCGCCAGCAGCCAAGACGGTTACCGAACAGAACCCAATCAGCCCCAGCATTTT.

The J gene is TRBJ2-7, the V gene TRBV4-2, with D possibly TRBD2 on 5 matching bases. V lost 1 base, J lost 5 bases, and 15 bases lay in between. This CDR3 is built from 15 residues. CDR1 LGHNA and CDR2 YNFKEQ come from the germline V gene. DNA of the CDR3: TGTGCCAGCAGCCAAGGAGTAGCGAGACCTCACGAGCAGTACTTC. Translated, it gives CASSQGVARPHEQYF.

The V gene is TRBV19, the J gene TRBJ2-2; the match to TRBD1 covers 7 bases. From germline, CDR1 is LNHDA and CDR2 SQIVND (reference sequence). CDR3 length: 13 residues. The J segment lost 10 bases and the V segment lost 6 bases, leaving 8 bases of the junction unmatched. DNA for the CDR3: TGTGCCAGTAGCTTGAGGGGGCGGTTGGAGCTGTTTTTT. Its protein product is CASSLRGRLELFF.

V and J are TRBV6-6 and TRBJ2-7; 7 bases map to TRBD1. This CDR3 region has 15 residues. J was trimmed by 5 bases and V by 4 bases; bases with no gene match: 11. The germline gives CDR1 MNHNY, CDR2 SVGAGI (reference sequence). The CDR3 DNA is TGTGCCAGCAGTTCTACCGTGACAGGGTGGAACGAGCAGTACTTC. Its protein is CASSSTVTGWNEQYF.

The CDR3: CAWSSGGLTSDTQYF. CDR3 DNA sequence: TGTGCCTGGAGTTCGGGGGGGCTTACCTCAGATACGCAGTATTTT. This rearrangement joins TRBV30 to TRBJ2-3; 8 nucleotides agree with TRBD2. V lost 2 bases, J lost 4 bases, and 8 bases stayed unmatched. The CDR3 is 15 amino acids. Germline V gene data show CDR1 as GTSNPN and CDR2 as SVGIG (reference sequence).

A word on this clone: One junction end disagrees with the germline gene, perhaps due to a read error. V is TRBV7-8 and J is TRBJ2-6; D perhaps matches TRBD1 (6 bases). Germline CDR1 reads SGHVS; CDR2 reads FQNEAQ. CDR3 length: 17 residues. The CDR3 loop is CASRLTGSLSGANGLTF. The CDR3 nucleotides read TGTGCCAGCAGGCTGACAGGAAGCTTATCTGGGGCCAACGGCCTGACTTTC.

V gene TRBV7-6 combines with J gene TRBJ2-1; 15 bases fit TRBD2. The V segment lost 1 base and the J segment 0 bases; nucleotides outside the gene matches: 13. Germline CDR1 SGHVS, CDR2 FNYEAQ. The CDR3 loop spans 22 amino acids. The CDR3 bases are TGTGCCAGCAGCTTAGGACTGGGGACTAGCGGGAGGAAGAGTAGCTCCTACAATGAGCAGTTCTTC. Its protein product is CASSLGLGTSGRKSSSYNEQFF.

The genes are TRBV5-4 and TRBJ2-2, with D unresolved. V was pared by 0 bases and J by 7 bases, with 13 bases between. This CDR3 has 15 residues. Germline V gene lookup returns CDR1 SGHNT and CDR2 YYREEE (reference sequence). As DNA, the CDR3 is TGTGCCAGCAGCTTGGAGAATCGGTTTGACGGGGAGCTGTTTTTT. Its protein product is CASSLENRFDGELFF.

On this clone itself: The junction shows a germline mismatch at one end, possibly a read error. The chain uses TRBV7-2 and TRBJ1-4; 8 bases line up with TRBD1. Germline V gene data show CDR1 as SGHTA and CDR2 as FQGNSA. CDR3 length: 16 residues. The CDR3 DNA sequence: TGTGCCAGCGGCTTGGCCCCCAGGGGGCTGAATGAAAAACTGTTTTTT. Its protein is CASGLAPRGLNEKLFF. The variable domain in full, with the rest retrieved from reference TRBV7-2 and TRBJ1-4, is GAGVSQSPSNKVTEKGKDVELRCDPISGHTALYWYRQSLGQGLEFLIYFQGNSAPDKSGLPSDRFSAERTGGSVSTLTIQRTQQEDSAVYLCASGLAPRGLNEKLFFGSGTQLSVL.

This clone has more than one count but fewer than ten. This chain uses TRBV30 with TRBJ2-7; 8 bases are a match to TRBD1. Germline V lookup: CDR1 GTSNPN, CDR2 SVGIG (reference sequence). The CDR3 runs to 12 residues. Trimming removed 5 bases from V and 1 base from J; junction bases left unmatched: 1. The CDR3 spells CAWGTGSYEQYF. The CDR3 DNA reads TGTGCCTGGGGGACAGGTTCCTACGAGCAGTACTTC.